This T cell receptor beta chain originates from a study of beta chain features in type 1 diabetes. Whole-study findings and limits: Among all four CD4+ subsets, Type 1 diabetes patients had TCRB CDR3s that were moderately but significantly shorter.

V lost 2 bases to trimming and J lost 10 bases, with 12 bases between them. The germline V gene encodes CDR1 MNHEY and CDR2 SVGAGI. This CDR3 has 13 residues. Of the isolated RNA, all was reverse transcribed, and so the sequenced material was expressed TCRB transcripts. Data came from immunoSEQ multiplex PCR; TCRdb stores just in-frame clones and leaves some out. The sample has about 650,000 clones, roughly 12% seen once. On this clone: Its antigen is undetermined.

The chain has TRBV6-5 and TRBJ1-5; D unclear. Sequenced sample: naive CD4+ T cells from blood. This receptor was identified in a young man with type 1 diabetes. The CDR3 nucleotides are TGTGCCAGCAGTTACGTTGAAGGAGGACCCCAGCATTTT. This encodes CASSYVEGGPQHF.